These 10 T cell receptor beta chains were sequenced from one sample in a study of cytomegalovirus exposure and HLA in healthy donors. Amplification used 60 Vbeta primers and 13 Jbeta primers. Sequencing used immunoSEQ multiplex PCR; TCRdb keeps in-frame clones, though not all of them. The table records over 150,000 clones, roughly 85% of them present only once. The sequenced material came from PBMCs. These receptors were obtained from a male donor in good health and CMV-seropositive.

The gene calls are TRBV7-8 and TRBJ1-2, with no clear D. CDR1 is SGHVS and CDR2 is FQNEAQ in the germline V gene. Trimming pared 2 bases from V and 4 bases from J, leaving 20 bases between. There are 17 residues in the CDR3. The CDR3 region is CASSLSVAGAGIYGYTF. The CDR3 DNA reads TGTGCCAGCAGCTTAAGCGTTGCGGGTGCAGGAATCTATGGCTACACCTTC.

The CDR3 protein is CASSTGANQPQHF. The CDR3 DNA reads TGCGCCAGCAGTACTGGAGCCAATCAGCCCCAGCATTTT. This chain uses TRBV10-2 with TRBJ1-5; D remains unclear. Looked up from germline, CDR1 is WSHSY and CDR2 is SAAADI. There are 13 residues in the CDR3. V shed 5 bases and J shed 3 bases, with 8 bases lying between them.

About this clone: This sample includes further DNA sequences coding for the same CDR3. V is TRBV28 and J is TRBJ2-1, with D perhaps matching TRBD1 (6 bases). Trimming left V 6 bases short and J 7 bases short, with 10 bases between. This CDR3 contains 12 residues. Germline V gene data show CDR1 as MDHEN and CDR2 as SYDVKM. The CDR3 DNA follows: TGTGCCAGCAGCCTGACAGGTAATGAGCAGTTCTTC. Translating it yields CASSLTGNEQFF. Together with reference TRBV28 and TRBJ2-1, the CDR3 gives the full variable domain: DVKVTQSSRYLVKRTGEKVFLECVQDMDHENMFWYRQDPGLGLRLIYFSYDVKMKEKGDIPEGYSVSREKKERFSLILESASTNQTSMYLCASSLTGNEQFFGPGTRLTVL.

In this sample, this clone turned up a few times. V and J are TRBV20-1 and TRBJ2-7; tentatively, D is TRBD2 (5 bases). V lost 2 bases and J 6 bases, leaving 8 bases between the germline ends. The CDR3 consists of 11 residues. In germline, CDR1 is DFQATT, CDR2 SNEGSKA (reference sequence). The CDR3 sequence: CSARHSVEQYF. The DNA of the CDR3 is TGCAGTGCTAGACATAGCGTCGAGCAGTACTTC.

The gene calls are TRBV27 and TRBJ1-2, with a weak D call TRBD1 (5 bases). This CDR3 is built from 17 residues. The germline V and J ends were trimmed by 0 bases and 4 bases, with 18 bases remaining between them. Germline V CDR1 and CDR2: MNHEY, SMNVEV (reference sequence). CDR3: CASSLSASWGEVYGYTF. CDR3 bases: TGTGCCAGCAGTTTATCGGCCTCCTGGGGCGAGGTCTATGGCTACACCTTC.

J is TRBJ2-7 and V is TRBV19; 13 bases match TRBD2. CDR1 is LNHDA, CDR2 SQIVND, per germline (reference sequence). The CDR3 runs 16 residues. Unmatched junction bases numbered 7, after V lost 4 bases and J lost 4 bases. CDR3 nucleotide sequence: TGTGCCAGTAGTAAAACTAGCGGGAGGGAATCATACGAGCAGTACTTC. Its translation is CASSKTSGRESYEQYF. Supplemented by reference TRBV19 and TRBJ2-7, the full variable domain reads DGGITQSPKYLFRKEGQNVTLSCEQNLNHDAMYWYRQDPGQGLRLIYYSQIVNDFQKGDIAEGYSVSREKKESFPLTVTSAQKNPTAFYLCASSKTSGRESYEQYFGPGTRLTVT.

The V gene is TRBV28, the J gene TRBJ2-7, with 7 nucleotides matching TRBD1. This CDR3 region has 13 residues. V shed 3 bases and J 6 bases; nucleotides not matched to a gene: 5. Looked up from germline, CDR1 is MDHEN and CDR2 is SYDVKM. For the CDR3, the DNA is TGTGCCAGCAGTTTGTTAGCAGGGGGCGAGCAGTACTTC. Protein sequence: CASSLLAGGEQYF.

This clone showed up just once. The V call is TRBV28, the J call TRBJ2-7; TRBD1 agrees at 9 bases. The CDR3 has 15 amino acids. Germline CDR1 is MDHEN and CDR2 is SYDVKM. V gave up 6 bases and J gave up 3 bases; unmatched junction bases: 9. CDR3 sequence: CASSPPGTGFYEQYF. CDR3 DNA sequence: TGTGCCAGCAGCCCTCCTGGGACAGGGTTCTACGAGCAGTACTTC.

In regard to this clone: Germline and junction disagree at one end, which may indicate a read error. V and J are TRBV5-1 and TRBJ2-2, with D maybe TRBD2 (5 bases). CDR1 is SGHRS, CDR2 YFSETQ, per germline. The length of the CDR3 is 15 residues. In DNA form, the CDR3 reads TGCGCCAGCAGCTTGGTGGCTAGCCAACACCGGGGAGCTGTTTTT. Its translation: CASSLVASQHRGAVF.

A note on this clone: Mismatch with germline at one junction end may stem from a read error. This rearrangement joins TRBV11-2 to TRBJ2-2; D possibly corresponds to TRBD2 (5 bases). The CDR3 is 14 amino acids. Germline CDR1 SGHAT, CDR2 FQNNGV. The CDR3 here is CASSPPLGTGELLF. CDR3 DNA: TGTGCCAGCAGCCCACCATTGGGCACCGGGGAGCTGCTTTTT.